Sequencing of this TCR beta chain was carried out in a study of T cells in Graves' hyperthyroidism and ophthalmopathy. Study-level points and caveats: Ophthalmopathy could be told apart from stable hyperthyroidism with a 13 V-J model. Appearing also in blood were most of the thyroid clonotypes expanded above 0.001.

With 7 bases removed from V and 6 bases from J, the gap between germline ends came to 22 bases. There are 15 residues in the CDR3. CDR1 MNHNS and CDR2 SASEGT come from the germline V gene. TCR beta CDR3 regions were amplified from RNA transcripts. Carried out on the TCR CDR3, a first-round RT-PCR used the HTBI primer set. TCRdb re-derived calls from the multiplex PCR reads in MiXCR, one entry per CDR3 protein. Of about 320,000 distinct CDR3 sequences in the sample, around 17% are singletons; the top ten hold approximately 35%. Concerning this clonotype: Its specificity is not known.

The clonotype was recovered from a man aged 30 to 45 with Graves' hyperthyroidism. This chain uses TRBV6-1 with TRBJ2-7; D may be TRBD2 (6 bases). Sequences were obtained from blood. The CDR3 here is CASTLIPGGTGEQYF. The CDR3 DNA reads TGTGCCAGCACTCTAATCCCCGGCGGGACGGGCGAGCAGTACTTC.